These 6 T cell receptor beta chains came from one sample sequenced in a study of identical twins. One entry per CDR3 protein results from TCRdb running MiXCR on the 5' RACE reads. The sample holds around 1.7 million distinct CDR3 sequences, under 35% seen once. Specimen: cord blood. The receptor source for this set is a newborn girl in good health.

The chain links TRBV2 to TRBJ2-1; 10 positions agree with TRBD2. The J call could be wrong; TRBJ2-7 is a better fit for the DNA end. The CDR3 totals 14 residues. Germline V CDR1 and CDR2: SNHLY, FYNNEI. CDR3 amino acids: CASRVGTSVDEQYF. For the CDR3, the DNA is TGTGCCAGCAGAGTGGGGACTAGCGTCGATGAGCAGTACTTC.

This clonotype has just a few counts. The genes are TRBV24-1 and TRBJ2-1, with 9 positions matching TRBD1. Germline values: CDR1 KGHDR, CDR2 SFDVKD. With V trimmed by 3 bases and J by 5 bases, 4 bases remained unmatched. The CDR3 is 15 amino acids. The CDR3 here is CATSDVGQGNNEQFF. In nucleotides, the CDR3 is TGTGCCACCAGTGATGTAGGACAGGGGAACAATGAGCAGTTCTTC.

CDR3 amino acids: CASSGKANEQYF. Written as DNA, the CDR3 is TGCGCCAGCAGCGGTAAGGCTAACGAGCAGTACTTC. The chain carries TRBV5-1 and TRBJ2-7; D unresolved. V was cut by 4 bases and J by 5 bases, with 10 bases left in between. The CDR3 spans 12 residues. Per germline, CDR1 SGHRS and CDR2 YFSETQ.

This clonotype was detected a few times. The J gene is TRBJ1-1, the V gene TRBV28; the D gene is possibly TRBD1 (5 bases). V was clipped by 1 base and J by 4 bases, with 16 bases between them. This CDR3 spans 16 amino acids. Germline V CDR1 and CDR2: MDHEN, SYDVKM. CDR3 sequence: CASSLLGGVFATEAFF. CDR3 nucleotide sequence: TGTGCCAGCAGTTTATTGGGGGGGGTATTTGCCACTGAAGCTTTCTTT.

The rearrangement links TRBV20-1 to TRBJ2-3, with D possibly being TRBD2 (6 bases). V gave up 7 bases and J gave up 3 bases, with 17 bases separating them. The CDR3 spans 14 residues. Germline CDR1 DFQATT, CDR2 SNEGSKA (reference sequence). CDR3 residues: CSGKHGGGTDTQYF. The CDR3 coding sequence is TGCAGTGGAAAGCACGGGGGTGGGACAGATACGCAGTATTTT.

The V call is TRBV28, the J call TRBJ1-5, with no clear D. The CDR3 runs to 18 residues. V lost 6 bases and J lost 1, with 22 bases in between. CDR1 and CDR2 from the germline V gene are MDHEN and SYDVKM. The CDR3 protein is CASSQEAGPRRSNQPQHF. The CDR3 nucleotides read TGTGCCAGCAGCCAAGAAGCCGGCCCTAGGCGGAGCAATCAGCCCCAGCATTTT.